Following are 22 T cell receptor beta chains from one sample sequenced in a study of blood T cell repertoires in COVID-19. Measured with immunoSEQ multiplex PCR; TCRdb has only the in-frame clones, and not every one. The repertoire holds 190,000 or so clones, roughly four fifths seen once, with about an eighth in the top ten. The sample was PBMCs or T cells enriched from blood (not recorded which). All receptors derive from a man between 40 and 49 years old who had recovered from COVID-19.

The chain combines TRBV24-1 with TRBJ1-3; D might be TRBD1 (6 bases). Trimming removed 9 bases from V and 0 bases from J, with 14 bases in between. This CDR3 contains 15 residues. The germline V gene has CDR1 KGHDR and CDR2 SFDVKD. CDR3 protein: CATQSGEDSGNTIYF. In nucleotides, the CDR3 is TGTGCCACCCAGTCAGGGGAAGACTCTGGAAACACCATATATTTT.

The chain has TRBV9 and TRBJ2-6; 11 bases fit TRBD1. The CDR3 has 18 residues. V shed 3 bases, J shed 1 base, and the junction held 6 bases outside the gene matches. Germline V gene lookup returns CDR1 SGDLS and CDR2 YYNGEE. Here the CDR3 reads CASSDRDRGESGANVLTF. The CDR3 DNA follows: TGTGCCAGCAGCGACCGGGACAGGGGGGAGTCTGGGGCCAACGTCCTGACTTTC. Variable domain in full (rest from reference TRBV9 and TRBJ2-6): DSGVTQTPKHLITATGQRVTLRCSPRSGDLSVYWYQQSLDQGLQFLIQYYNGEERAKGNILERFSAQQFPDLHSELNLSSLELGDSALYFCASSDRDRGESGANVLTFGAGSRLTVL.

The J gene is TRBJ1-1, the V gene TRBV2, with D maybe TRBD1 (5 bases). From germline, CDR1 is SNHLY and CDR2 FYNNEI. CDR3 length: 13 residues. V was clipped by 8 bases and J by 2 bases, with 12 bases between them. The CDR3 region has the DNA TGTGCCAGCGTCGGGGGGGTTAACACTGAAGCTTTCTTT. Translating gives CASVGGVNTEAFF.

The J gene is TRBJ2-3, the V gene TRBV5-8, with TRBD1 matching over 7 bases. The germline gives CDR1 SGHTS, CDR2 YDEGEE. V lost 5 bases to trimming and J lost 5 bases; unmatched junction nucleotides: 2. The CDR3 covers 12 residues. As DNA, the CDR3 is TGTGCCAGCAGGGACAGGTTAGATACGCAGTATTTT. Its protein product is CASRDRLDTQYF.

This clone turned up a few times. The V call is TRBV5-1, the J call TRBJ1-2; 7 bases map to TRBD1. The germline gives CDR1 SGHRS, CDR2 YFSETQ. This CDR3 comprises 18 residues. Trimming cost V 0 bases and J 6 bases; bases outside gene matches: 17. CDR3 coding DNA: TGCGCCAGCAGCTTGGTAGGGGGCGTCCGCCCGTCCCGGAATGGCTACACCTTC. Residues: CASSLVGGVRPSRNGYTF.

The V and J genes are TRBV28 and TRBJ1-2; 8 nucleotides line up with TRBD1. This CDR3 is 16 amino acids long. J lost 7 bases, V lost 2 bases, and 12 bases had no gene match. Germline assignment: CDR1 MDHEN and CDR2 SYDVKM. CDR3 DNA: TGTGCCAGCAGTTTACCGAGACAGGGGATGGGAACTGGCTACACCTTC. Encoded protein: CASSLPRQGMGTGYTF.

The rearrangement uses TRBV29-1 and TRBJ2-7; no clear D gene. CDR1 and CDR2 from the germline V gene are SQVTM and ANQGSEA. The CDR3 extends over 13 amino acids. V lost 4 bases and J lost 0, with 10 bases in between. CDR3: CSVAKLSSYEQYF. Written as DNA, the CDR3 is TGCAGCGTTGCGAAACTTAGCTCCTACGAGCAGTACTTC.

The chain has TRBV19 and TRBJ1-4; perhaps TRBD1 as D (5 bases). The germline V gene has CDR1 LNHDA and CDR2 SQIVND (reference sequence). Trimming removed 6 bases from V and 0 bases from J, with 8 bases in between. The CDR3 has 14 amino acids. Here the CDR3 DNA reads TGTGCCAGTAGGACAGATGCAACTAATGAAAAACTGTTTTTT. Translating gives CASRTDATNEKLFF. The full variable domain, its missing parts supplied by reference TRBV19 and TRBJ1-4, is DGGITQSPKYLFRKEGQNVTLSCEQNLNHDAMYWYRQDPGQGLRLIYYSQIVNDFQKGDIAEGYSVSREKKESFPLTVTSAQKNPTAFYLCASRTDATNEKLFFGSGTQLSVL.

This clone was counted between two and nine times. V and J are TRBV5-6 and TRBJ2-7; 11 positions match TRBD2. The CDR3 loop spans 14 amino acids. Germline V lookup: CDR1 SGHDT, CDR2 YYEEEE. After removal of 1 base from V and 4 bases from J, the junction contained 1 base not matched to a gene. DNA for the CDR3: TGTGCCAGCAGCTTGCTAGCGGGAGGTTACGAGCAGTACGTC. Residues: CASSLLAGGYEQYV.

This clone was counted a single time. The rearrangement uses TRBV4-2 and TRBJ1-5, with TRBD1 identical over 11 bases. This CDR3 has 20 residues. Germline lookup yields CDR1 LGHNA and CDR2 YNFKEQ. J gave up 0 bases and V 5 bases, and 15 bases lay outside the gene matches. CDR3 sequence (DNA): TGTGCCAGCAGCAGACTTCGGAGGGACAGGGGGAACTATAGCAATCAGCCCCAGCATTTT. Translation gives CASSRLRRDRGNYSNQPQHF.

The genes are TRBV11-3 and TRBJ1-2; 8 nucleotides align to TRBD1. Germline V gene data show CDR1 as SGHNT and CDR2 as YENEEA. This CDR3 spans 16 amino acids. V was clipped by 5 bases and J by 2 bases; unmatched bases: 10. The chain's CDR3 is CASSISAGGKNYGYTF. The DNA of the CDR3 is TGTGCCAGCAGCATATCGGCAGGGGGCAAAAACTATGGCTACACCTTC.

The gene calls are TRBV7-9 and TRBJ1-1; tentative D call: TRBD1 (6 bases). The V and J ends lost 4 bases and 1 base respectively, with 16 bases between them. Germline assignment: CDR1 SEHNR and CDR2 FQNEAQ (reference sequence). This CDR3 contains 16 residues. Here the CDR3 DNA reads TGTGCCAGCAGCTATCCACAGGGAATGGCGAACACTGAAGCTTTCTTT. Protein sequence: CASSYPQGMANTEAFF.

This chain uses TRBV5-4 with TRBJ1-3, with D unclear. Germline V gives CDR1 SGHNT, CDR2 YYREEE (reference sequence). The CDR3 is made up of 15 amino acids. V lost 4 bases and J lost 1, with 12 bases in between. CDR3 nucleotide sequence: TGTGCCAGCAGCCAAGATCAGTGGTCTGGAAACACCATATATTTT. As protein: CASSQDQWSGNTIYF.

This chain connects TRBV3-1 (or the pseudogene TRBV3-2) to TRBJ2-1; no definite D call. The CDR3 is made up of 14 amino acids. The germline CDR1 and CDR2 sequences are LGHDT and YNNKEL (reference sequence). V lost 1 base, J lost 8 bases, and 12 bases lay in between. CDR3 loop: CASSQVSSFDEQFF. For the CDR3, the DNA is TGTGCCAGCAGCCAAGTTTCAAGCTTCGATGAGCAGTTCTTC.

This clone showed up just a few times. The V call is TRBV5-5, the J call TRBJ1-4, with D possibly TRBD1 on 5 matching bases. Germline CDR1 is SGHKS and CDR2 is YYEKEE (reference sequence). The length of the CDR3 is 16 residues. The V and J ends lost 2 bases and 6 bases respectively, with 17 bases between them. This CDR3 reads CASSFRVERLDEKLFF. CDR3 nucleotides: TGTGCCAGCAGCTTCAGGGTGGAACGTTTAGATGAAAAACTGTTTTTT.

The chain is built from TRBV7-6 and TRBJ2-5, with 8 bases that match TRBD2. The germline CDR1 and CDR2 sequences are SGHVS and FNYEAQ. V was pared by 1 base and J by 1 base, with 2 bases of the junction left unmatched. The CDR3 sequence is 15 residues long. The CDR3, as DNA: TGTGCCAGCAGCTTAGGAGCGGGAGCCCAAGAGACCCAGTACTTC. It yields the protein CASSLGAGAQETQYF.

The CDR3 here is CASSDTGGRFETQYF. CDR3 coding DNA: TGTGCCAGCAGTGACACAGGGGGTCGATTTGAGACCCAGTACTTC. The chain employs TRBV25-1 and TRBJ2-5; TRBD1 aligns across 8 bases. Germline V gene sequence: CDR1 MGHDK, CDR2 SYGVNS. Unmatched junction bases numbered 8, after V lost 3 bases and J lost 5 bases. This CDR3 has 15 residues.

This clone was picked up a small number of times. This chain joins TRBV25-1 and TRBJ1-5, with D possibly TRBD1 on 5 matching bases. This CDR3 is 15 amino acids long. Trimming pared 2 bases from V and 2 bases from J, leaving 10 bases between. The germline V gene encodes CDR1 MGHDK and CDR2 SYGVNS. The CDR3 DNA follows: TGTGCCAGCAGTGAAGGGGCGTCGGGCAATCAGCCCCAGCATTTT. Amino acids: CASSEGASGNQPQHF. The full variable domain, with the rest looked up from reference TRBV25-1 and TRBJ1-5, is EADIYQTPRYLVIGTGKKITLECSQTMGHDKMYWYQQDPGMELHLIHYSYGVNSTEKGDLSSESTVSRIRTEHFPLTLESARPSHTSQYLCASSEGASGNQPQHFGDGTRLSIL.

The genes are TRBV19 and TRBJ2-6; TRBD1 matches 7 bases. The CDR3 spans 16 residues. V lost 5 bases, J lost 2 bases, and 6 bases stayed unmatched. In germline, CDR1 is LNHDA, CDR2 SQIVND (reference sequence). CDR3 sequence: CASSVGTAAGANVLTF. DNA for the CDR3: TGTGCCAGTAGTGTCGGGACAGCGGCTGGGGCCAACGTCCTGACTTTC.

The genes are TRBV7-2 and TRBJ2-1; 8 positions match TRBD2. The CDR3 extends over 15 amino acids. Germline CDR1 SGHTA, CDR2 FQGNSA. After removal of 5 bases from V and 8 bases from J, the junction contained 11 bases not matched to a gene. This CDR3 reads CASSPLAGTLHEQFF. The CDR3 region has the DNA TGTGCCAGCAGCCCCTTAGCGGGGACTTTACATGAGCAGTTCTTC.

Only one count was recorded for this clone. CDR3 protein: CASRPQDEETQYF. CDR3 nucleotides: TGTGCCAGCAGACCCCAGGATGAGGAGACCCAGTACTTC. The chain recombines TRBV27 with TRBJ2-5, with D unresolved. V lost 6 bases to trimming and J lost 5 bases, with 13 bases between them. The CDR3 loop spans 13 amino acids. Per germline, CDR1 MNHEY and CDR2 SMNVEV (reference sequence).

This sequence joins TRBV2 and TRBJ1-2; no clear D. V was trimmed by 5 bases and J by 3 bases, leaving 7 bases between them. Germline CDR1 is SNHLY and CDR2 is FYNNEI. The CDR3 runs to 12 residues. CDR3 DNA sequence: TGTGCCAGCAGTTTTATAGACTATGGCTACACCTTC. It codes for CASSFIDYGYTF.